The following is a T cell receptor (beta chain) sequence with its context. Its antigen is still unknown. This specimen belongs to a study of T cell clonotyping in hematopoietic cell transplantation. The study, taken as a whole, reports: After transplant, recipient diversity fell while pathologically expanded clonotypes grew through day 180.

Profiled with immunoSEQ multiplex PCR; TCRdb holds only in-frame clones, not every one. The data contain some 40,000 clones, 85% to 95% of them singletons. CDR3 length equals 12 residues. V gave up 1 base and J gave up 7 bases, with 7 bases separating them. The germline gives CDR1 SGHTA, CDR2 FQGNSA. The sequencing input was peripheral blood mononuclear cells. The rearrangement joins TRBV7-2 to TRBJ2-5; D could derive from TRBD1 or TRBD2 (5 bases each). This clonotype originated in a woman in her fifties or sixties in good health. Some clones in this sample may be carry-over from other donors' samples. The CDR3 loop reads CASSLEGRTQYF. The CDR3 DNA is TGTGCCAGCAGCTTAGAGGGGAGGACCCAGTACTTC.